The entry below describes one T cell receptor beta chain. Its matching antigen is unknown. Library construction for TCR beta used iRepertoire HTBI primers and Arm-PCR of CDR3 regions. TCRdb processed the multiplex PCR reads anew with MiXCR; each CDR3 protein has one entry. The sample has roughly 490,000 distinct CDR3 sequences, about 20% seen once; the top ten hold 10% to 15%. These data originate in a study of regulatory T cells in long-lasting Graves disease. Study outcomes and limitations: Persistent Graves' patients showed a TCR diversity that was lower than that of newly diagnosed ones.

The CDR3 loop spans 17 amino acids. Germline-derived CDR1 and CDR2 are SGHDT and YYEEEE. Trimming stripped 5 bases from V and 6 bases from J, with 21 bases between. Specified time point: persistent/refractory GD, antithyroid drugs over 5 years with positive TRAb. Following extraction of RNA from PBMCs, that RNA was used to make the TCR library. The origin of this receptor is a female donor with Graves disease. Here the sequenced sample was peripheral blood mononuclear cells (PBMCs), taken when the disease was refractory, from a patient treated with antithyroid drugs. V usage is TRBV5-6 and J usage is TRBJ1-6, with D unresolved. This CDR3 is CASRPWMGTVANSPLHF. For the CDR3, the DNA is TGTGCCAGCAGACCATGGATGGGAACGGTGGCTAATTCACCCCTCCACTTT.